This entry concerns a single T cell receptor (beta chain). Its antigen is still unknown. PCR used 60 Vbeta primers and 13 Jbeta primers. Repertoires were generated with immunoSEQ multiplex PCR, while TCRdb's copy carries only in-frame clones and drops some. The sample table sets out some 48,000 clones. These data are taken from a study of cytomegalovirus exposure and HLA in healthy donors. Study results and caveats: Roughly uniform depth of sequencing across donors was assumed in presence/absence analyses.

Germline CDR1 MGHRA, CDR2 YSYEKL. This CDR3 comprises 19 residues. Trimming took 1 base from V and 1 from J; bases not matched to a gene: 14. The rearrangement joins TRBV4-1 to TRBJ2-3, with 7 nucleotides matching TRBD2. The receptor comes from a male donor in good health and CMV-seropositive. Sequencing was done on a sample of PBMCs. The CDR3 loop is CASSQAAGVNTPGTDTQYF. CDR3 coding DNA: TGCGCCAGCAGCCAAGCGGCGGGGGTCAACACTCCAGGCACAGATACGCAGTATTTT.